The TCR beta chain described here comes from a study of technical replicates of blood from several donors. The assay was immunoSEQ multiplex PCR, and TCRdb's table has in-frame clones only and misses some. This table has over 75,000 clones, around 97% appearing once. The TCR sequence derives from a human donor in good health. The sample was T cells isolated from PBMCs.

CDR3 nucleotide sequence: TGTGCCAGTAGTATCGCCCTAAGTTATGTCCACGAGCAGTACTTC. Amino acid sequence: CASSIALSYVHEQYF. The chain joins TRBV19 to TRBJ2-7; D gene ambiguous. Germline V gene data show CDR1 as LNHDA and CDR2 as SQIVND (reference sequence). Trimming shortened V by 3 bases and J by 5 bases, and 17 bases separated the two germline ends. This CDR3 contains 15 residues.